This T cell receptor beta chain was retrieved from a study of blood T cell repertoires in COVID-19. The wider study: Sites in the United States, Italy and Spain provided acute and convalescent COVID-19 samples. Sources were T cells, B-cell-depleted T cells, or PBMCs; the material itself was cDNA or gDNA.

Assay used: immunoSEQ multiplex PCR; TCRdb lists only in-frame clones, some missing. The sample has roughly 300,000 clones; roughly nine tenths are singletons. Followed over time, Seattle patients had been enrolled while infection was active. The CDR3 is 12 amino acids. The V gene lost 5 bases and the J gene lost 5 bases, with 9 bases spanning the gap. CDR1 is MNHEY and CDR2 is SMNVEV in the germline V gene (reference sequence). This TCR was recovered from a woman between 25 and 40 years old with COVID-19, enrolled during active disease. The chain links TRBV27 to TRBJ1-1; D may be TRBD1 (5 bases). The specimen was peripheral blood. Here the CDR3 DNA reads TGTGCCAGCAGTGCACGGACAACTGAAGCTTTCTTT. Its protein is CASSARTTEAFF.